This TCR beta chain was recorded in a study of radiotherapy plus CTLA-4 blockade in lung cancer. In the study overall: Disease control was present in roughly 29% of patients, and objective responses in approximately 18%.

Points on this clone: What it binds is not known.

Generated by immunoSEQ multiplex PCR, the TCRdb table keeps only in-frame clones and is missing some. The table has some 70,000 clones, around three quarters seen once; the top ten hold roughly a tenth. V was clipped by 0 bases and J by 5 bases, with 13 bases between them. The CDR3 extends over 15 amino acids. Germline assignment: CDR1 MGHRA and CDR2 YSYEKL. People whose metastatic non-small-cell lung cancer was chemo-refractory got focal radiation along with CTLA-4 blockade by ipilimumab. General observations from the study: In blood, TCR clones derived from the tumor expanded after radiotherapy plus ipilimumab. Among reported predictors of response, early blood T cell clone dynamics with interferon-beta performed best.

The V gene is TRBV4-1, the J gene TRBJ1-2; D possibly corresponds to TRBD1 (6 bases). The receptor comes from a human donor with non-small cell lung cancer who had a complete response to radiotherapy plus ipilimumab. The starting material was peripheral blood, obtained from a patient treated with radiotherapy plus ipilimumab. Here the CDR3 reads CASSQDEQGTYGYTF. CDR3 DNA: TGCGCCAGCAGCCAAGACGAACAGGGTACATATGGCTACACCTTC.